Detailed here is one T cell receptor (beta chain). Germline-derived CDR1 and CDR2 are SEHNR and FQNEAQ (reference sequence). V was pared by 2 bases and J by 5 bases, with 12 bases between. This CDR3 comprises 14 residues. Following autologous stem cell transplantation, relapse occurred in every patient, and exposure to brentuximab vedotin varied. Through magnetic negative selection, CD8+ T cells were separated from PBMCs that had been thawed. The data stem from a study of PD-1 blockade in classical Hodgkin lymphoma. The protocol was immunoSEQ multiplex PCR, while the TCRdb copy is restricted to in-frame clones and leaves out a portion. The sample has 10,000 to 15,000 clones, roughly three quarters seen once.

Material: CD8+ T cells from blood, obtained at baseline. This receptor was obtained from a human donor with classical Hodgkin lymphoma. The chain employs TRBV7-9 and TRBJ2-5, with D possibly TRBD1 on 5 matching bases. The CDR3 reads CASSLFQGAETQYF. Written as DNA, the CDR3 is TGTGCCAGCAGCTTATTCCAGGGTGCTGAGACCCAGTACTTC.